This TCR beta chain comes out of a study of Graves' ophthalmopathy and Graves' hyperthyroidism. General study results and limits: Predictions made by the model for ophthalmopathy progression reached 70.59% sensitivity and less than 80% specificity.

V was shortened by 2 bases and J by 6 bases, with 17 bases between the two germline ends. Germline CDR1 is SNHLY and CDR2 is FYNNEI. This CDR3 contains 15 residues. As concerns this clonotype: Its antigen is not known.

Using RNA transcripts, the TCR beta CDR3 regions were amplified. The library came from an HTBI-primed first-round RT-PCR and a second-round multiplex PCR. One entry per CDR3 protein, called by TCRdb with MiXCR from the multiplex PCR reads. The sample includes around 1,200,000 distinct CDR3 sequences, about 38% of them seen just once. Sequencing was carried out using peripheral blood or thyroid tissue (not recorded which). The clonotype comes from an adult man with Graves' hyperthyroidism. The gene calls are TRBV2 and TRBJ2-7; D ambiguous. The CDR3 is CASSEQGGRIGEQYF. CDR3 coding DNA: TGTGCCAGCAGTGAACAAGGCGGCCGAATAGGCGAGCAGTACTTC.